This paragraph covers one T cell receptor beta chain sequence. This clonotype appeared many times. This receptor's antigen is unknown. Base qualities are not at hand, and no much larger clone is one base apart. Found in a library prepared for alpha chains, this beta chain is an off-target read, and its abundance has little meaning. This sample was included in a study of spatial heterogeneity in lung cancer (dated by TCRdb to the late 2010s). Background for the entire study: More beta-chain than alpha-chain transcripts were consistently detected, likely reflecting higher beta-chain transcript abundance. The study quantitatively compared TCR alpha and beta repertoires across multiple tumor regions, matched nontumor lung and blood in non-small cell lung cancer. In the raw uncorrected reads, each unique combination of TCR and UMI appeared more than ten times on average. Nonsynonymous mutation counts, determined by whole-exome sequencing of tumor tissue, were related to features of the TCR repertoire. At surgery, both alpha and beta chains were TCR-sequenced in 220 tumor regions, approximately 64 matched nontumor lung samples and just over 55 PBMC samples. In tumor regions, TCR transcript counts showed a strong correlation with a T cell transcriptional module score from matched bulk RNA-seq.

The CDR3, from cysteine to phenylalanine, totals 13 residues. The sequence is cut down to CDR3 DNA, 39 bases in frame from base 1. Relative to germline, V is 3 bases shorter and J is 7 bases shorter, with 12 bases between their ends. Results and caveats for the whole study, not just this receptor: The count of ubiquitous expanded TCRs correlated with the count of ubiquitous nonsynonymous mutations, and the count of regional expanded TCRs correlated with the count of regional nonsynonymous mutations. TCR-seq coverage of tumor T cells was estimated at only around 6.7% for alpha chains and 13% for beta chains. Confirming at a functional level the hypothesis that regional TCRs recognize regional mutations was considered to require additional single-cell paired TCR alpha and beta sequencing. The number of expanded intratumoral alpha and beta TCRs correlated with the tumor nonsynonymous mutation count.

Receptors were amplified or captured by 5' RACE. Reads for this sample came from a NextSeq 500. The TCR library protocol attached a unique molecular identifier to each TCR cDNA molecule to allow correction of PCR and sequencing errors. On the study's bioinformatics: Decombinator tools were used for TCR identification, UMI-based error correction and CDR3 extraction. Expanded TCRs were defined as those above a frequency of 2 per 1,000, corresponding to the top 1% of the tumor frequency distribution. Expanded tumor TCRs statistically deemed absent (corrected P<0.05) from at least one tumor region were classed as regional, and all other expanded tumor TCRs were classed as ubiquitous. Each repertoire was subsampled 100 times to 5,000 TCRs, after which Renyi diversity was computed with the R vegan package. CDR3 similarity networks were built from amino acid triplet string-kernel similarity, with CDR3s being connected when pairwise similarity was above 0.82. The raw public reads went through TCRdb reprocessing: fastp at Q25, MiXCR clone calling, in-frame beta chains kept. CDR3 protein sequences are deduplicated, and each keeps its most common genes and DNA. The V and J calls, along with clone size, are taken from TCRdb and not from the paper's own processing. The sample table records about 7,800 distinct CDR3 sequences; about 7.7% of these occur just once. The ten largest clones represent about 4.2% of the sample.

What this sample's time point label stands for: sample taken at primary tumor resection. Donors were 70 or so patients with early-stage, untreated non-small cell lung cancer from the lung TRACERx cohort. Without any cell sorting, TCR sequencing was performed on whole RNA extracted either from tumor and nontumor lung tissue or from cryopreserved PBMC samples. Only patients for whom sufficient RNA was available from at least two tumor regions were selected for TCR sequencing. Before being selected, tumor and adjacent nontumor lung specimens were reviewed by a lung pathologist. This receptor was obtained from a male donor with early-stage non-small cell lung cancer. Sequencing used lung tumor tissue, obtained at surgery. Rearrangement joined TRBV12-3 or TRBV12-4 to TRBJ1-2, with TRBD1 as a weak D call on 6 bases. In nucleotide form, the sequence is TGTGCCAGCAGTTTGGACGACAGGTTTGGCTACACCTTC. This codes for CASSLDDRFGYTF.